The next 12 T cell receptor beta chains were all read from a single sample in a study of cytomegalovirus exposure and HLA in healthy donors. The PCR had 60 Vbeta and 13 Jbeta primers. The table came from immunoSEQ multiplex PCR; TCRdb's copy has only in-frame clones and leaves some out. The table lists some 150,000 clones, 76% of them singletons. The sequenced material came from PBMCs. The receptors here all came from a man aged 55 to 70 in good health and CMV-seronegative.

A remark on this clone: An end of the junction does not agree with germline; a read error may underlie this. The CDR3 loop reads CVSSYSSGQPQHF. In DNA, the CDR3 is TGTGTCAGCAGTTACTCGTCGGGTCAGCCCCAGCATTTT. The chain uses TRBV6-5 and TRBJ1-5; D call uncertain. Germline V gives CDR1 MNHEY, CDR2 SVGAGI. This CDR3 is built from 13 residues.

The chain is built from TRBV15 and TRBJ1-4, with 9 bases identical to TRBD1. Germline V gene lookup returns CDR1 LNHNV and CDR2 YYDKDF (reference sequence). The CDR3 consists of 16 residues. The junction had 9 bases not matched to a gene; V was cut back by 3 bases and J by 7 bases. The CDR3 region has the DNA TGTGCCACCAGCAGGGTCCAACAGGGGGCGGGTGAAAAACTGTTTTTT. It yields the protein CATSRVQQGAGEKLFF.

A few counts support this clone. The chain combines TRBV7-2 with TRBJ1-2; 7 bases agree with TRBD1. Germline values: CDR1 SGHTA, CDR2 FQGNSA. The CDR3 sequence is 14 residues long. V lost 7 bases, J lost 4 bases, and 9 bases stayed unmatched. The CDR3 loop reads CASTNSGGPYGYTF. The DNA for the CDR3 is TGTGCCAGCACCAACTCAGGGGGACCCTATGGCTACACCTTC.

The rearrangement joins TRBV11-2 to TRBJ2-7; 7 positions match TRBD1. Losses at the gene ends were 3 bases for V and 3 bases for J; bases not matched to a gene: 5. Germline CDR1 is SGHAT and CDR2 is FQNNGV. CDR3 length equals 14 residues. The CDR3 reads CASSFGTASYEQYF. The CDR3 DNA follows: TGTGCCAGCAGCTTTGGGACAGCGAGCTACGAGCAGTACTTC.

V usage is TRBV18 and J usage is TRBJ2-7; TRBD1 agrees at 8 bases. CDR3 length: 14 residues. Germline V gene data show CDR1 as KGHSH and CDR2 as LQKENI. V was clipped by 4 bases and J by 1 base; unmatched bases: 3. The CDR3 region has the DNA TGTGCCAGCTCACTCGGGACAGGTTCCTACGAGCAGTACTTC. The encoded protein is CASSLGTGSYEQYF. The variable domain in full, completed from reference TRBV18 and TRBJ2-7, reads NAGVMQNPRHLVRRRGQEARLRCSPMKGHSHVYWYRQLPEEGLKFMVYLQKENIIDESGMPKERFSAEFPKEGPSILRIQQVVRGDSAAYFCASSLGTGSYEQYFGPGTRLTVT.

The chain couples TRBV7-6 to TRBJ2-7; D may be TRBD2 (6 bases). This CDR3 has 13 amino acids. Germline V gives CDR1 SGHVS, CDR2 FNYEAQ. V lost 3 bases, J lost 3 bases, and 9 bases lay in between. CDR3: CASSFGDFYEQYF. The CDR3 DNA sequence: TGTGCCAGCAGCTTCGGGGACTTCTACGAGCAGTACTTC.

J is TRBJ2-3 and V is TRBV7-6, with TRBD2 identical over 10 bases. This CDR3 has 17 amino acids. The germline gives CDR1 SGHVS, CDR2 FNYEAQ. V dropped 1 base and J dropped 1; count of bases not matched to a gene: 5. This CDR3 reads CASSLGLAGGGTDTQYF. The CDR3 nucleotides read TGTGCCAGCAGCTTAGGGTTAGCGGGGGGAGGCACAGATACGCAGTATTTT.

This clone has more than one count but fewer than ten. The chain employs TRBV7-3 and TRBJ1-2; TRBD1 matches at 10 bases. The CDR3 is made up of 17 amino acids. CDR1 SGHTA and CDR2 FQGTGA come from the germline V gene. Germline trimming cut 4 bases from V and 7 bases from J; bases unmatched to any gene: 15. CDR3 sequence: CASSSPFPGQGLSGYTF. CDR3 DNA: TGTGCCAGCAGCTCACCATTTCCGGGACAGGGGTTAAGTGGCTACACCTTC.

V and J are TRBV7-6 and TRBJ2-5, with a weak D call TRBD1 (5 bases). V gave up 4 bases and J gave up 2 bases, with 14 bases separating them. The CDR3 loop spans 15 amino acids. Germline CDR1 is SGHVS and CDR2 is FNYEAQ. CDR3 DNA: TGTGCCAGCAGCTCCATCCAGGGCCTGCAAGAGACCCAGTACTTC. It is translated as CASSSIQGLQETQYF.

This clone was observed a single time. This chain joins TRBV18 and TRBJ2-5; D gene unclear. Germline CDR1 is KGHSH and CDR2 is LQKENI. There are 14 residues in the CDR3. V lost 3 bases, J lost 2 bases, and 10 bases lay in between. Written as DNA, the CDR3 is TGTGCCAGCTCACCTTCGGGTACTCAAGAGACCCAGTACTTC. It translates to CASSPSGTQETQYF. Supplemented by reference TRBV18 and TRBJ2-5, the full variable domain reads NAGVMQNPRHLVRRRGQEARLRCSPMKGHSHVYWYRQLPEEGLKFMVYLQKENIIDESGMPKERFSAEFPKEGPSILRIQQVVRGDSAAYFCASSPSGTQETQYFGPGTRLLVL.

The chain combines TRBV5-1 with TRBJ1-2; 8 nucleotides match TRBD1. This CDR3 region has 17 residues. From germline, CDR1 is SGHRS and CDR2 YFSETQ. Unmatched junction bases numbered 8, after V lost 0 bases and J lost 1 base. In DNA, the CDR3 is TGCGCCAGCAGCTTGGAATCAGGGGGCCCCCATAACTATGGCTACACCTTC. Its translation is CASSLESGGPHNYGYTF.

The chain has TRBV18 and TRBJ2-5, with 10 bases fitting TRBD2. Trimming took 4 bases from V and 4 from J; bases not matched to a gene: 24. Germline-derived CDR1 and CDR2 are KGHSH and LQKENI. The CDR3 runs to 21 residues. CDR3 region: CASSLKLRQGASGSLSETQYF. CDR3 in DNA: TGTGCCAGCTCACTGAAATTGAGGCAAGGGGCTAGCGGGAGTCTTTCAGAGACCCAGTACTTC.